A single sample gave rise to the 28 T cell receptor beta chains below, sequenced in a study of early T cells in non-severe SARS-CoV-2 infection. MiXCR, run by TCRdb on the 5' RACE reads, gives a single entry per CDR3 protein. The sample has more than 30,000 distinct CDR3 sequences, roughly 7.1% seen once. The sequencing here drew on whole blood, taken at baseline. The source of these receptors is an adult who was a healthcare worker with PCR-confirmed SARS-CoV-2 infection or an uninfected control (not recorded which).

In this sample, this clonotype turned up many times. The chain is built from TRBV12-3 or TRBV12-4 and TRBJ2-3; D ambiguous. The CDR3 is made up of 12 amino acids. Between the trimmed V and J ends, which lost 6 bases and 0 bases, there was a span of 4 bases. CDR3 amino acids: CASSSSTDTQYF. CDR3 nucleotides: TGTGCCAGCAGCTCTAGCACAGATACGCAGTATTTT.

This clonotype was counted between two and nine times. The chain has TRBV7-6 and TRBJ1-2; a weak D match, TRBD1 (5 bases). V dropped 5 bases and J dropped 4 bases, with 11 bases sitting between them. The germline CDR1 and CDR2 sequences are SGHVS and FNYEAQ. The CDR3 sequence is 13 residues long. The DNA of the CDR3 is TGTGCCAGCAGCCCGGGGGTAGGCTATGGCTACACCTTC. Translated, it gives CASSPGVGYGYTF.

The CDR3 DNA reads as TGTGCCAGTAGTTTTAGGATCTCGGCACTAGCGGGGCGGAGCTCCTACAATGAGCAGTTCTTC. Amino acids: CASSFRISALAGRSSYNEQFF. V and J are TRBV19 and TRBJ2-1; 10 bases map to TRBD2. Germline V gene lookup returns CDR1 LNHDA and CDR2 SQIVND (reference sequence). This CDR3 region has 21 residues. V shed 5 bases, J shed 0 bases, and the junction held 19 bases outside the gene matches.

At least ten counts were recorded for this clonotype. This rearrangement joins TRBV24-1 to TRBJ2-2; D is uncertain. V lost 3 bases to trimming and J lost 5 bases, with 15 bases between them. The CDR3 runs to 16 residues. Germline V gene sequence: CDR1 KGHDR, CDR2 SFDVKD. The CDR3, as DNA: TGTGCCACCAGTGATCCCGGAACGGCGGAAACCGGGGAGCTGTTTTTT. This encodes CATSDPGTAETGELFF.

This clonotype was detected only a few times. This chain connects TRBV7-2 to TRBJ2-5; the D call may be TRBD1 or TRBD2 (5 bases each). Trimming stripped 0 bases from V and 1 base from J, with 15 bases between. Germline V gives CDR1 SGHTA, CDR2 FQGNSA. The CDR3 is made up of 17 amino acids. The CDR3 loop is CASSLALASGTQETQYF. DNA of the CDR3: TGTGCCAGCAGCTTAGCGTTGGCTAGTGGGACCCAAGAGACCCAGTACTTC.

This clonotype was seen many times. The CDR3 spells CATSRDLGGREQYV. The DNA of the CDR3 is TGTGCCACCAGCAGAGATCTCGGAGGGAGGGAGCAGTACGTC. This chain joins TRBV15 and TRBJ2-7, with D possibly TRBD2 on 6 matching bases. Per germline, CDR1 LNHNV and CDR2 YYDKDF (reference sequence). Trimming left V 0 bases short and J 7 bases short, with 13 bases between. The length of the CDR3 is 14 residues.

At least ten counts were recorded for this clonotype. V and J are TRBV18 and TRBJ2-7, with D possibly TRBD1 on 6 matching bases. This CDR3 region has 15 residues. CDR1 is KGHSH and CDR2 is LQKENI in the germline V gene. V lost 4 bases, J lost 6 bases, and 19 bases lay in between. The CDR3 region is CASSRTMQGLCEQYV. The CDR3 region has the DNA TGTGCCAGCTCACGCACAATGCAGGGGTTGTGCGAGCAGTACGTC.

At least ten counts were recorded for this clonotype. The chain links TRBV6-4 to TRBJ2-2, with D tentatively TRBD1 (6 bases). CDR1 and CDR2 from the germline V gene are MRHNA and SNTAGT. Trimming pared 3 bases from V and 7 bases from J, leaving 12 bases between. This CDR3 is 14 amino acids long. The DNA of the CDR3 is TGTGCCAGCAGTGAGGAAGGGGGAATCGGGGAGCTGTTTTTT. Its protein product is CASSEEGGIGELFF.

The rearrangement joins TRBV6-2 or TRBV6-3 to TRBJ2-7; D is perhaps TRBD2 (5 bases). CDR3 size: 13 residues. Trimming shortened V by 8 bases and J by 3 bases, and 14 bases separated the two germline ends. The germline gives CDR1 MNHEY, CDR2 SVGEGT. The CDR3 protein is CASCASLYYEQYV. In nucleotides, the CDR3 is TGTGCCAGCTGCGCTAGCTTGTACTACGAGCAGTACGTC.

This clonotype has just a few counts. The chain couples TRBV2 to TRBJ2-4; no firm D call. The V gene lost 10 bases and the J gene lost 4 bases, with 11 bases spanning the gap. CDR3 length equals 12 residues. CDR1 SNHLY and CDR2 FYNNEI come from the germline V gene. The chain's CDR3 is CATWTDKNIQYF. DNA of the CDR3: TGTGCCACGTGGACGGATAAAAACATTCAGTACTTC.

Only a few counts were recorded for this clonotype. The chain is built from TRBV2 and TRBJ1-4; D might be TRBD1 (5 bases). The CDR3 length is 14 residues. CDR1 and CDR2 (germline): SNHLY, FYNNEI. Trimming pared 5 bases from V and 2 bases from J, leaving 9 bases between. Here the CDR3 DNA reads TGTGCCAGCAGTATGGGGGTGACTAATGAAAAACTGTTTTTT. Protein: CASSMGVTNEKLFF.

The chain carries TRBV20-1 and TRBJ2-1; 9 nucleotides line up with TRBD2. Trimming cost V 3 bases and J 1 base; bases outside gene matches: 4. The CDR3 spans 15 residues. Germline values: CDR1 DFQATT, CDR2 SNEGSKA (reference sequence). CDR3 loop: CSARASGTSYNEQFF. CDR3 nucleotide sequence: TGCAGTGCTAGGGCTAGCGGGACGTCCTACAATGAGCAGTTCTTC.

In this sample, this clonotype turned up a few times. The chain employs TRBV3-1 and TRBJ1-6, with D hard to call. Per germline, CDR1 LGHDT and CDR2 YNNKEL (reference sequence). V gave up 0 bases and J gave up 7 bases, with 13 bases separating them. The CDR3 loop spans 16 amino acids. CDR3 DNA sequence: TGTGCCAGCAGCCAAGAGTACGGAGGGAAAAATTCACCCCTCCACTTT. It translates to CASSQEYGGKNSPLHF. Combining the CDR3 with reference TRBV3-1 and TRBJ1-6 gives the whole variable domain DTAVSQTPKYLVTQMGNDKSIKCEQNLGHDTMYWYKQDSKKFLKIMFSYNNKELIINETVPNRFSPKSPDKAHLNLHINSLELGDSAVYFCASSQEYGGKNSPLHFGNGTRLTVT.

The V gene is TRBV3-1, the J gene TRBJ1-6, with unresolved D. Trimming took off 0 bases at V and 4 bases at J, with 10 bases between the two ends. Germline values: CDR1 LGHDT, CDR2 YNNKEL (reference sequence). The CDR3 is 16 residues long. The DNA for the CDR3 is TGTGCCAGCAGCCAAGATGGCGGGCAGTATAATTCACCCCTCCACTTT. Translating gives CASSQDGGQYNSPLHF.

This clonotype was observed many times. DNA for the CDR3: TGTGCCAGCAGAAGGGGGACAGGGGGGGACTCACCCCTCCACTTT. Its translation: CASRRGTGGDSPLHF. V usage is TRBV6-5 and J usage is TRBJ1-6, with 11 bases fitting TRBD1. Germline V gene lookup returns CDR1 MNHEY and CDR2 SVGAGI. V was clipped by 6 bases and J by 10 bases; unmatched bases: 8. The CDR3 runs to 15 residues.

The table lists this clonotype with a few counts. The chain joins TRBV5-1 to TRBJ2-1; 9 bases are shared with TRBD1. This CDR3 comprises 15 residues. From germline, CDR1 is SGHRS and CDR2 YFSETQ. With 7 bases clipped from V and 3 bases from J, the junction kept 8 bases outside the gene matches. The CDR3 bases are TGCGCCAGCTCGGCCGGGACAGGGCTCTACAATGAGCAGTTCTTC. Protein: CASSAGTGLYNEQFF.

In its sample, this clonotype is medium-sized. The chain couples TRBV12-3 or TRBV12-4 to TRBJ2-3, with 9 bases aligning to TRBD2. V was pared by 2 bases and J by 0 bases, with 9 bases of the junction left unmatched. This CDR3 has 18 residues. The CDR3 sequence is CASSLRAGGYTSTDTQYF. CDR3 in DNA: TGTGCCAGCAGTTTAAGAGCGGGAGGATACACTAGCACAGATACGCAGTATTTT.

A few counts support this clonotype. V and J are TRBV7-8 and TRBJ2-2; 10 nucleotides align to TRBD2. The CDR3 runs to 15 residues. The ends lost 6 bases at V and 5 bases at J; junction bases unmatched: 6. Looked up from germline, CDR1 is SGHVS and CDR2 is FQNEAQ. The DNA for the CDR3 is TGTGCCAGCAGAGCACTAGCGGGGAAAACCGGGGAGCTGTTTTTT. It yields the protein CASRALAGKTGELFF. Based on the CDR3 plus reference TRBV7-8 and TRBJ2-2, the full variable domain is GAGVSQSPRYKVAKRGQDVALRCDPISGHVSLFWYQQALGQGPEFLTYFQNEAQLDKSGLPSDRFFAERPEGSVSTLKIQRTQQEDSAVYLCASRALAGKTGELFFGEGSRLTVL.

This clonotype was observed a handful of times. This sequence joins TRBV28 and TRBJ2-7; D is unresolved. Trimming stripped 5 bases from V and 4 bases from J, with 12 bases between. The V gene's germline CDR1 is MDHEN and CDR2 SYDVKM. The CDR3 covers 13 residues. For the CDR3, the DNA is TGTGCCAGCAGTCCCCACATCGGGTACGAGCAGTACGTC. Translating it yields CASSPHIGYEQYV.

The chain links TRBV3-1 to TRBJ2-5, with D unclear. The germline V gene encodes CDR1 LGHDT and CDR2 YNNKEL (reference sequence). V shed 0 bases and J shed 6 bases, with 5 bases lying between them. The CDR3 spans 12 residues. The CDR3 nucleotides are TGTGCCAGCAGCCAAGATGTGAAGACCCAGTACTTC. Amino acids: CASSQDVKTQYF.

The V and J genes are TRBV6-5 and TRBJ1-5, with D possibly being TRBD1 (5 bases). CDR1 is MNHEY, CDR2 SVGAGI, per germline. Trimming pared 0 bases from V and 4 bases from J, leaving 10 bases between. This CDR3 contains 15 residues. CDR3 in amino acids: CASSYSRDSNQPQHF. DNA of the CDR3: TGTGCCAGCAGTTACTCGAGAGACAGTAATCAGCCCCAGCATTTT.

In this sample, this clonotype turned up a few times. The chain joins TRBV7-2 to TRBJ1-5, with TRBD1 as a possible D gene (6 bases). V shed 5 bases and J shed 6 bases, with 17 bases lying between them. Germline lookup yields CDR1 SGHTA and CDR2 FQGNSA. CDR3 length equals 15 residues. The CDR3, as DNA: TGTGCCAGCAGCCCCAAACAGGGTTTAAGTCAGCCCCAGCATTTT. It codes for CASSPKQGLSQPQHF. The full variable domain, rest sourced from reference TRBV7-2 and TRBJ1-5, is GAGVSQSPSNKVTEKGKDVELRCDPISGHTALYWYRQSLGQGLEFLIYFQGNSAPDKSGLPSDRFSAERTGGSVSTLTIQRTQQEDSAVYLCASSPKQGLSQPQHFGDGTRLSIL.

The chain has TRBV6-5 and TRBJ2-1, with D maybe TRBD1 (5 bases). The germline V and J ends were trimmed by 2 bases and 8 bases, with 16 bases remaining between them. This CDR3 contains 15 residues. The germline V gene encodes CDR1 MNHEY and CDR2 SVGAGI. The CDR3 spells CASSYQSARGHEQFF. The CDR3 DNA follows: TGTGCCAGCAGTTACCAGTCGGCAAGGGGCCATGAGCAGTTCTTC.

With regard to this clonotype: An end of the junction differs from the germline gene, which may be a read error. This CDR3 reads CSARDRFANYGYTF. The CDR3 DNA follows: TGCAGTGCTCGAGACAGGTTCGCAAACTATGGCTACACCTTC. The chain carries TRBV20-1 and TRBJ1-2; weak D call: TRBD1 (6 bases). CDR3 length: 14 amino acids. Germline V gene sequence: CDR1 DFQATT, CDR2 SNEGSKA (reference sequence).

In its sample, this clonotype was seen a few times. The V gene is TRBV10-3, the J gene TRBJ2-5; 7 bases map to TRBD2. Germline CDR1 reads ENHRY; CDR2 reads SYGVKD. This CDR3 has 14 amino acids. The V gene end was trimmed by 4 bases and the J gene end by 5 bases; junction bases not matched to a gene: 7. The CDR3 spells CAISGLADSETQYF. CDR3 in DNA: TGTGCCATCAGTGGACTAGCAGATTCTGAGACCCAGTACTTC.

This clonotype was detected many times. The chain recombines TRBV7-9 with TRBJ1-4; the D gene is possibly TRBD1 (5 bases). The germline V gene has CDR1 SEHNR and CDR2 FQNEAQ (reference sequence). V shed 0 bases and J shed 0 bases, with 11 bases lying between them. The CDR3 spans 17 residues. The CDR3: CASSLALTGPTNEKLFF. In DNA form, the CDR3 reads TGTGCCAGCAGCTTAGCGTTAACGGGACCAACTAATGAAAAACTGTTTTTT.

This clonotype was found a few times. The genes are TRBV12-3 or TRBV12-4 and TRBJ2-1; D is perhaps TRBD2 (6 bases). The CDR3 is 16 residues long. Trimming cost V 6 bases and J 0 bases, with 15 bases left between them. CDR3: CASRSTSGRSYNEQFF. The DNA for the CDR3 is TGTGCCAGCAGATCAACAAGCGGGCGCTCCTACAATGAGCAGTTCTTC.

This clonotype was found many times. This rearrangement joins TRBV14 to TRBJ1-4; perhaps TRBD1 as D (5 bases). CDR3 length: 16 residues. Germline V gene sequence: CDR1 SGHDN, CDR2 FVKESK. Trimming shortened V by 1 base and J by 8 bases, and 17 bases separated the two germline ends. DNA of the CDR3: TGTGCCAGCAGCCAAGGCGGCCGGGGGGTTCGGGAAAAACTGTTTTTT. Amino acid sequence: CASSQGGRGVREKLFF.